These T cell receptor beta chains were read from a single sample in a study of cytomegalovirus exposure and HLA in healthy donors. Sequencing was performed with immunoSEQ multiplex PCR; in TCRdb, only in-frame clones are kept and a portion is missing. The profile shows around 190,000 clones, approximately 86% of them singletons. Specimen: PBMCs. The receptors here all came from a woman in her late teens or twenties in good health and CMV-seronegative. Both conserved end residues are part of each CDR3. Fields, in order: J gene, V gene, clone size, D gene, CDR3 DNA, CDR3 protein. D genes are given only for firm matches. Clone sizes are given selectively: once, few, many, or a class where the clone is expanded.

>TRBJ1-3|TRBV11-2|NA|NA
TGTGCCAGCAGCTTAGGGCAGGGGAACGGAAACACCATATATTTT
CASSLGQGNGNTIYF
>TRBJ1-1|TRBV2|once|TRBD1
TGTGCCAGCGGGACAGGGGATTGGAAGAACACTGAAGCTTTCTTT
CASGTGDWKNTEAFF
>TRBJ1-6|TRBV30|NA|NA
TGTGCCTGGAGTGGTGCTTACCAGGCCGGTAATTCACCCCTCCACTTT
CAWSGAYQAGNSPLHF
>TRBJ2-5|TRBV18|NA|NA
TGTGCCAGCTCACCAAGCAGGGCTGAAGAGACCCAGTACTTC
CASSPSRAEETQYF
>TRBJ1-6|TRBV5-8|NA|TRBD1
TGTGCCAGCAGCTTGGCTGGGGCAGGGGGAAGAAATTCACCCCTCCACTTT
CASSLAGAGGRNSPLHF
>TRBJ1-1|TRBV6-5|NA|NA
TGTGCCAGCACCCGCGGGATGAACACTGAAGCTTTCTTT
CASTRGMNTEAFF
>TRBJ2-3|TRBV28|once|TRBD1
TGTGCCAGCAGTTTGGGACAGGGGGCTGTCGTGTCGCAGTATTTT
CASSLGQGAVVSQYF
>TRBJ2-5|TRBV2|NA|NA
TGTGCCAGCAGAGACATCGGGACACTGGAGACCCAGTACTTC
CASRDIGTLETQYF
>TRBJ1-2|TRBV18|NA|TRBD1
TGTGCCAGCTCACCCGGGACAGACGGGTACTATGGCTACACCTTC
CASSPGTDGYYGYTF
>TRBJ1-5|TRBV10-3|NA|NA
TGTGCCATCAGTGAGAGGGGTGTTAGCAATCAGCCCCAGCATTTT
CAISERGVSNQPQHF
>TRBJ2-2|TRBV15|NA|TRBD2
TGTGCCACCAGCAGAATGACTAGCGGGAGGATAGGCACCGGGGAGCTGTTTTTT
CATSRMTSGRIGTGELFF
>TRBJ2-3|TRBV5-1|NA|TRBD2
TGCGCCAGCAGCCAGGAAAGGACTAGCGGGGGGTCGGTTACGCAGTATTTT
CASSQERTSGGSVTQYF